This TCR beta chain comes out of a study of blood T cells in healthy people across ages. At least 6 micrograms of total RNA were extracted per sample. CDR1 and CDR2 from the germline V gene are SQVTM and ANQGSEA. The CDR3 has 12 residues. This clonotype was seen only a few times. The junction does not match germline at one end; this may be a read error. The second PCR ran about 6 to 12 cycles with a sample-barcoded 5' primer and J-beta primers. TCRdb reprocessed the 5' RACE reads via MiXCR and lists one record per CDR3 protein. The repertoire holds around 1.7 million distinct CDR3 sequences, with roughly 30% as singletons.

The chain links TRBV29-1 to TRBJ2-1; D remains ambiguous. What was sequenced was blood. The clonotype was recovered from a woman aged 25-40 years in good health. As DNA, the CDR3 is TGCAGCGGCGGAGACACCTACAGTGAGCAGTTCTTC. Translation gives CSGGDTYSEQFF.